This record looks at one T cell receptor (beta chain) sequence and its context. The antigen is not known. The sample originates from a study of cytomegalovirus exposure and HLA in healthy donors. It was the approximately 120-subject validation cohort, separate from the approximately 680-subject first cohort, to which the donors belonged. Study results and caveats: Among TCR sequences, most were rare, though some public TCRs appeared in many donors.

TCRdb keeps only in-frame clones here, not all; method: immunoSEQ multiplex PCR. The data contain 350,000 or so clones, 86% of them singletons. The CDR3 has 17 amino acids. Germline CDR1 is SGDLS and CDR2 is YYNGEE. V lost 0 bases and J 1 base, leaving 13 bases between the germline ends. This chain uses TRBV9 with TRBJ2-2; D may be TRBD2 (6 bases). Sequencing input: PBMCs. The source of this sequence is a woman under 30 in good health and CMV-seronegative. In nucleotides, the CDR3 is TGTGCCAGCAGCGTAGTAGGAGGGACGGTGAACACCGGGGAGCTGTTTTTT. Protein product: CASSVVGGTVNTGELFF. Variable domain in full (rest from reference TRBV9 and TRBJ2-2): DSGVTQTPKHLITATGQRVTLRCSPRSGDLSVYWYQQSLDQGLQFLIQYYNGEERAKGNILERFSAQQFPDLHSELNLSSLELGDSALYFCASSVVGGTVNTGELFFGEGSRLTVL.